What follows describes a single T cell receptor beta chain. No antigen is known for it. The sample originates from a study of cytomegalovirus exposure and HLA in healthy donors. Study-wide results and caveats: Roughly uniform depth of sequencing across donors was assumed in presence/absence analyses.

PCR was performed using 60 Vbeta and 13 Jbeta primers. The assay was immunoSEQ multiplex PCR, and TCRdb's table has in-frame clones only and misses some. The data show 150,000 to 200,000 clones, 65% to 70% seen once. The CDR3 consists of 14 residues. The V and J ends lost 5 bases and 9 bases, in that order; junction bases with no gene match: 9. The germline V gene has CDR1 SGHTA and CDR2 FQGNSA. The sequenced sample was PBMCs. This clonotype originated in a woman in her late teens or twenties in good health and CMV-seropositive. This chain joins TRBV7-2 and TRBJ1-5; 8 positions match TRBD1. The CDR3 loop reads CASSPGQGGWPQHF. DNA for the CDR3: TGTGCCAGCAGCCCCGGACAGGGCGGTTGGCCCCAGCATTTT.